Below, 31 T cell receptor beta chains from the same sample are listed, as sequenced in a study of beta chain features in type 1 diabetes. Study-wide findings and caveats: Type 1 diabetes patients had TCRB CDR3s that were shorter (moderately but significantly so) in all four CD4+ subsets.

Expressed TCRB transcripts were sequenced, since all the RNA that had been isolated was reverse transcribed. Method: immunoSEQ multiplex PCR; TCRdb's copy keeps in-frame clones and lacks some. Of 600,000 to 700,000 clones in the sample, around 15% were seen once. Antigens of these TCRs are unknown. Specimen: naive CD4+ T cells from blood. Receptors were obtained from a man younger than 35 with type 1 diabetes.

The chain is built from TRBV10-3 and TRBJ1-3; D is uncertain. The germline gives CDR1 ENHRY, CDR2 SYGVKD. V dropped 3 bases and J dropped 4 bases, with 7 bases sitting between them. The CDR3 extends over 13 amino acids. The CDR3 is CAISEAQGNTIYF. CDR3 coding DNA: TGTGCCATCAGTGAAGCCCAGGGAAACACCATATATTTT.

In its sample, this clone was seen a few times. The V and J genes are TRBV30 and TRBJ1-1; unclear D gene. CDR3 length: 11 residues. The germline V gene has CDR1 GTSNPN and CDR2 SVGIG (reference sequence). Trimming took 1 base from V and 8 from J, leaving 8 bases between them. CDR3 bases: TGTGCCTGGAGTGCCCCGGAGGAAGCTTTCTTT. It yields the protein CAWSAPEEAFF.

This sequence joins TRBV13 and TRBJ1-6; 7 nucleotides align to TRBD1. CDR1 PRHDT and CDR2 FYEKMQ come from the germline V gene (reference sequence). J lost 9 bases, V lost 6 bases, and 14 bases had no gene match. The CDR3 is 16 amino acids. CDR3 residues: CASSTTLTGLASPLHF. The CDR3 bases are TGTGCCAGCAGTACAACTTTGACAGGGCTAGCTTCACCCCTCCACTTT.

This chain joins TRBV14 and TRBJ1-5; no clear D. CDR3 size: 13 residues. Germline CDR1 SGHDN, CDR2 FVKESK. The V end lost 4 bases, the J end lost 1 base, and 5 bases lay between the germline ends. CDR3 sequence (DNA): TGTGCCAGCAGCCGGCGGAGCAATCAGCCCCAGCATTTT. Translated: CASSRRSNQPQHF. The full variable domain, with the rest looked up from reference TRBV14 and TRBJ1-5, is EAGVTQFPSHSVIEKGQTVTLRCDPISGHDNLYWYRRVMGKEIKFLLHFVKESKQDESGMPNNRFLAERTGGTYSTLKVQPAELEDSGVYFCASSRRSNQPQHFGDGTRLSIL.

The rearrangement joins TRBV15 to TRBJ2-2; TRBD2 might be the D (5 bases). The CDR3 is 14 amino acids. From germline, CDR1 is LNHNV and CDR2 YYDKDF (reference sequence). V was clipped by 1 base and J by 6 bases, with 9 bases between them. CDR3 nucleotide sequence: TGTGCCACCAGCAGAGTAGCGCAGTCCGGGGAGCTGTTTTTT. Translated, it gives CATSRVAQSGELFF.

The sample holds a few counts of this clone. The sample contains more than one DNA sequence encoding this CDR3. The chain joins TRBV9 to TRBJ2-1; 11 nucleotides agree with TRBD2. Germline V gene data show CDR1 as SGDLS and CDR2 as YYNGEE. The CDR3 loop spans 15 amino acids. Trimming cost V 0 bases and J 4 bases; bases outside gene matches: 0. The CDR3 bases are TGTGCCAGCAGCGTAGGACTAGCGGGGTACAATGAGCAGTTCTTC. Encoded protein: CASSVGLAGYNEQFF. Full variable domain (rest looked up from reference TRBV9 and TRBJ2-1): DSGVTQTPKHLITATGQRVTLRCSPRSGDLSVYWYQQSLDQGLQFLIQYYNGEERAKGNILERFSAQQFPDLHSELNLSSLELGDSALYFCASSVGLAGYNEQFFGPGTRLTVL.

This sequence joins TRBV30 and TRBJ1-2; tentatively, D is TRBD1 (6 bases). Trimming left V 7 bases short and J 7 bases short, with 10 bases between. The CDR3 contains 10 residues. Germline V CDR1 and CDR2: GTSNPN, SVGIG (reference sequence). In DNA form, the CDR3 reads TGTGCCTTCCTAGGGGGTGGCTACACCTTC. Amino acid sequence: CAFLGGGYTF. The full variable domain, completed using reference TRBV30 and TRBJ1-2, is SQTIHQWPATLVQPVGSPLSLECTVEGTSNPNLYWYRQAAGRGLQLLFYSVGIGQISSEVPQNLSASRPQDRQFILSSKKLLLSDSGFYLCAFLGGGYTFGSGTRLTVV.

This clone was picked up a small number of times. The chain links TRBV30 to TRBJ1-5; D not resolved. The germline V and J ends were trimmed by 7 bases and 3 bases, with 10 bases remaining between them. The CDR3 spans 12 residues. CDR1 and CDR2 from the germline V gene are GTSNPN and SVGIG (reference sequence). Written as DNA, the CDR3 is TGTGCCTACGCGCGGGCCAATCAGCCCCAGCATTTT. Amino acid sequence: CAYARANQPQHF.

This chain uses TRBV10-3 with TRBJ2-2; 7 nucleotides align to TRBD1. Germline V lookup: CDR1 ENHRY, CDR2 SYGVKD. J lost 4 bases, V lost 10 bases, and 6 bases had no gene match. The CDR3 loop spans 13 amino acids. In DNA, the CDR3 is TGTGCCACCTCAGGGGGTAGCACCGGGGAGCTGTTTTTT. The encoded protein is CATSGGSTGELFF.

This clone appeared a few times. The chain uses TRBV6-1 and TRBJ1-2, with 7 bases fitting TRBD1. The CDR3 is made up of 13 amino acids. Trimming at V came to 4 bases and at J to 8 bases, leaving 7 bases not matched to a gene. Germline CDR1 and CDR2: MNHNS and SASEGT. CDR3 DNA: TGTGCCAGCAGTGGTGGACAGGTTCGAGGCTACACCTTC. Its translation: CASSGGQVRGYTF.

This clone showed up just a few times. The chain carries TRBV19 and TRBJ2-2, with D hard to call. CDR1 LNHDA and CDR2 SQIVND come from the germline V gene (reference sequence). V dropped 4 bases and J dropped 0 bases, with 6 bases sitting between them. This CDR3 has 14 residues. The CDR3 protein is CASSTTANTGELFF. CDR3 DNA sequence: TGTGCCAGTAGTACGACGGCGAACACCGGGGAGCTGTTTTTT. The full variable domain, completed using reference TRBV19 and TRBJ2-2, is DGGITQSPKYLFRKEGQNVTLSCEQNLNHDAMYWYRQDPGQGLRLIYYSQIVNDFQKGDIAEGYSVSREKKESFPLTVTSAQKNPTAFYLCASSTTANTGELFFGEGSRLTVL.

The rearrangement joins TRBV5-1 to TRBJ2-6, with 9 bases identical to TRBD1. The V and J ends lost 4 bases and 4 bases, in that order; junction bases with no gene match: 9. Looked up from germline, CDR1 is SGHRS and CDR2 is YFSETQ. This CDR3 is 17 amino acids long. This chain's CDR3 is CASSLGQGRSGANVLTF. Written as DNA, the CDR3 is TGCGCCAGCAGCCTAGGACAGGGGAGGTCCGGGGCCAACGTCCTGACTTTC. The full variable domain, in which reference TRBV5-1 and TRBJ2-6 provide the parts outside the CDR3, is KAGVTQTPRYLIKTRGQQVTLSCSPISGHRSVSWYQQTPGQGLQFLFEYFSETQRNKGNFPGRFSGRQFSNSRSEMNVSTLELGDSALYLCASSLGQGRSGANVLTFGAGSRLTVL.

The chain combines TRBV7-2 with TRBJ2-7; D gene unclear. The germline V gene has CDR1 SGHTA and CDR2 FQGNSA. The V end was cut by 0 bases, the J end by 3 bases, with 9 bases between. The CDR3 runs to 14 residues. The chain's CDR3 is CASSLAMVNYEQYF. CDR3 nucleotides: TGTGCCAGCAGCTTAGCAATGGTGAACTACGAGCAGTACTTC.

The chain couples TRBV9 to TRBJ2-7, with D unclear. Germline CDR1 is SGDLS and CDR2 is YYNGEE. V shed 0 bases and J shed 6 bases, with 10 bases lying between them. The CDR3 has 13 residues. CDR3 sequence: CASSVGSPSEQYF. CDR3 coding DNA: TGTGCCAGCAGCGTAGGATCCCCTTCCGAGCAGTACTTC. The full variable domain, completed using reference TRBV9 and TRBJ2-7, is DSGVTQTPKHLITATGQRVTLRCSPRSGDLSVYWYQQSLDQGLQFLIQYYNGEERAKGNILERFSAQQFPDLHSELNLSSLELGDSALYFCASSVGSPSEQYFGPGTRLTVT.

This clone was recorded a few times. The chain employs TRBV30 and TRBJ1-5, with D perhaps matching TRBD1 (5 bases). CDR1 and CDR2 (germline): GTSNPN, SVGIG (reference sequence). CDR3 length equals 17 residues. Trimming removed 1 base from V and 1 base from J, with 17 bases in between. The CDR3 DNA follows: TGTGCCTGGAGTGGAGGGTTGAGGGGTGGAAGCAATCAGCCCCAGCATTTT. Encoded protein: CAWSGGLRGGSNQPQHF.

This clone was seen only a few times. J is TRBJ1-2 and V is TRBV28; TRBD1 matches 8 bases. This CDR3 comprises 14 residues. J was trimmed by 3 bases and V by 3 bases; bases with no gene match: 3. CDR1 is MDHEN and CDR2 is SYDVKM in the germline V gene. The CDR3 region has the DNA TGTGCCAGCAGTTTCCAGGACAGGGACTATGGCTACACCTTC. It codes for CASSFQDRDYGYTF.

This clone occurred a few times. The same CDR3 arises from other DNA sequences in this sample as well. This sequence joins TRBV30 and TRBJ1-5; D is possibly TRBD1 (5 bases). From germline, CDR1 is GTSNPN and CDR2 SVGIG (reference sequence). The CDR3 covers 13 residues. Trimming cost V 2 bases and J 1 base, with 6 bases left between them. Written as DNA, the CDR3 is TGTGCCTGGAGTCGGACAAGCAATCAGCCCCAGCATTTT. Its protein product is CAWSRTSNQPQHF.

This rearrangement joins TRBV9 to TRBJ2-1; D is perhaps TRBD1 or TRBD2 (5 bases each). The CDR3 is 11 amino acids. Germline assignment: CDR1 SGDLS and CDR2 YYNGEE. V dropped 3 bases and J dropped 11 bases, with 9 bases sitting between them. The DNA for the CDR3 is TGTGCCAGCAGCGAGGGGAGTAAGCAGTTCTTC. This sequence encodes CASSEGSKQFF.

This chain links TRBV7-8 with TRBJ2-3; no reliable D call. The CDR3 is made up of 13 amino acids. Germline values: CDR1 SGHVS, CDR2 FQNEAQ. V was shortened by 5 bases and J by 4 bases, with 10 bases between the two germline ends. The CDR3 protein is CASSPRGPDTQYF. CDR3 DNA: TGTGCCAGCAGCCCCCGAGGCCCAGATACGCAGTATTTT.

This clone showed up just a few times. V usage is TRBV30 and J usage is TRBJ1-1; a weak D match, TRBD1 (6 bases). Germline V CDR1 and CDR2: GTSNPN, SVGIG (reference sequence). V lost 8 bases, J lost 0 bases, and 13 bases lay in between. The CDR3 contains 13 residues. The CDR3 sequence: CAESDRLNTEAFF. The CDR3 nucleotides are TGTGCCGAGAGTGACAGGCTGAACACTGAAGCTTTCTTT.

The sample holds a few counts of this clone. This chain connects TRBV4-1 to TRBJ2-1; TRBD2 matches 8 bases. The trim removed 0 bases at V and 6 bases at J, leaving 16 bases unmatched. The CDR3 is 19 amino acids. The germline CDR1 and CDR2 sequences are MGHRA and YSYEKL. CDR3 loop: CASSQEGRGVQKGVNEQFF. CDR3 bases: TGCGCCAGCAGCCAAGAAGGGCGGGGGGTCCAAAAAGGGGTCAATGAGCAGTTCTTC.

The chain has TRBV18 and TRBJ1-2, with D tentatively TRBD1 (5 bases). Trimming shortened V by 3 bases and J by 5 bases, and 16 bases separated the two germline ends. The CDR3 is made up of 15 amino acids. Germline assignment: CDR1 KGHSH and CDR2 LQKENI. The CDR3 protein is CASSPWPGDYYGYTF. The CDR3 DNA follows: TGTGCCAGCTCACCTTGGCCGGGGGATTATTATGGCTACACCTTC.

The chain employs TRBV2 and TRBJ2-1; D ambiguous. Trimming cost V 6 bases and J 10 bases, with 13 bases left between them. The CDR3 contains 12 residues. Per the germline V gene, CDR1 is SNHLY and CDR2 is FYNNEI. The CDR3, as DNA: TGTGCCAGCAGCCCTTACCGGCGCGAGCAGTTCTTC. Translated, it gives CASSPYRREQFF. The entire variable domain, with the rest obtained from reference TRBV2 and TRBJ2-1, is as follows: EPEVTQTPSHQVTQMGQEVILRCVPISNHLYFYWYRQILGQKVEFLVSFYNNEISEKSEIFDDQFSVERPDGSNFTLKIRSTKLEDSAMYFCASSPYRREQFFGPGTRLTVL.

In this sample, this clone turned up a few times. The J gene is TRBJ1-2, the V gene TRBV30; D perhaps matches TRBD1 (5 bases). This CDR3 has 16 residues. The germline CDR1 and CDR2 sequences are GTSNPN and SVGIG (reference sequence). V lost 0 bases, J lost 6 bases, and 20 bases lay in between. CDR3 loop: CAWSVNPPPWGNGYTF. CDR3 nucleotide sequence: TGTGCCTGGAGTGTAAATCCCCCTCCGTGGGGGAATGGCTACACCTTC.

V gene TRBV14 combines with J gene TRBJ2-1; the D gene could be TRBD1 or TRBD2 (5 bases each). Between the trimmed V and J ends, which lost 3 bases and 7 bases, there was a span of 16 bases. The V gene's germline CDR1 is SGHDN and CDR2 FVKESK. The CDR3 totals 15 residues. Here the CDR3 reads CASSQRLGTANEQFF. CDR3 DNA: TGTGCCAGCAGCCAGAGGTTGGGGACCGCGAATGAGCAGTTCTTC.

The chain has TRBV4-1 and TRBJ2-6, with D tentatively TRBD2 (6 bases). This CDR3 has 18 residues. Germline V gene sequence: CDR1 MGHRA, CDR2 YSYEKL. Trimming stripped 4 bases from V and 3 bases from J, with 19 bases between. The DNA for the CDR3 is TGCGCCAGCAGCCCCCCTCGGGACTGGCTTGATGGGGCCAACGTCCTGACTTTC. Translation gives CASSPPRDWLDGANVLTF.

The chain employs TRBV29-1 and TRBJ2-1; 11 nucleotides line up with TRBD2. Germline CDR1 is SQVTM and CDR2 is ANQGSEA. CDR3 length: 15 amino acids. The J segment lost 4 bases and the V segment lost 6 bases, leaving 8 bases of the junction unmatched. DNA of the CDR3: TGCAGCGTAGCCTACCTAGCGGGGGGATACAATGAGCAGTTCTTC. Its protein is CSVAYLAGGYNEQFF.

V gene TRBV9 combines with J gene TRBJ1-3; TRBD1 is a possible D gene (5 bases). Germline CDR1 SGDLS, CDR2 YYNGEE. V gave up 0 bases and J gave up 0 bases, with 16 bases separating them. This CDR3 region has 18 residues. This chain's CDR3 is CASSVGRQGTSSGNTIYF. The CDR3 DNA follows: TGTGCCAGCAGCGTAGGCCGCCAGGGCACAAGCTCTGGAAACACCATATATTTT.

This chain uses TRBV4-1 with TRBJ1-4; the D is unclear. From germline, CDR1 is MGHRA and CDR2 YSYEKL. The CDR3 contains 19 residues. Trimming cost V 1 base and J 0 bases, with 18 bases left between them. The CDR3 spells CASSQGAGRVEATNEKLFF. CDR3 sequence (DNA): TGCGCCAGCAGCCAAGGGGCCGGGAGAGTAGAGGCAACTAATGAAAAACTGTTTTTT.

The chain employs TRBV10-2 and TRBJ1-2, with 8 bases fitting TRBD1. Trimming removed 8 bases from V and 5 bases from J; junction bases left unmatched: 13. The CDR3 loop spans 15 amino acids. CDR1 is WSHSY, CDR2 SAAADI, per germline. CDR3 protein: CASGPGGAAPYGYTF. The CDR3 DNA sequence: TGCGCCAGCGGACCAGGGGGCGCGGCACCGTATGGCTACACCTTC.

The rearrangement uses TRBV28 and TRBJ2-7; maybe TRBD2 (6 bases). The CDR3 is made up of 14 amino acids. V lost 2 bases and J 2 bases, leaving 10 bases between the germline ends. CDR1 is MDHEN, CDR2 SYDVKM, per germline. The CDR3 DNA follows: TGTGCCAGCAGTTTAGGTTCGGGGGCCTACGAGCAGTACTTC. Protein sequence: CASSLGSGAYEQYF.